These 19 T cell receptor beta chains came from one sample sequenced in a study of T cells in Graves' hyperthyroidism and ophthalmopathy. RNA transcripts served as the template for amplifying TCR beta CDR3 regions. RT-PCR in the first round (using the HTBI primer set) targeted the TCR CDR3. TCRdb recomputed calls from the multiplex PCR reads with MiXCR, one row per CDR3 protein. Among hundreds of thousands of distinct CDR3 sequences listed, roughly 14% were seen once. Material: blood. Source of these receptors: a woman in her forties with Graves' ophthalmopathy.

This clonotype was detected ten times or more. The chain carries TRBV29-1 and TRBJ2-5; TRBD2 aligns across 12 bases. This CDR3 region has 15 residues. Losses at the gene ends were 2 bases for V and 2 bases for J; bases not matched to a gene: 3. Germline loops: CDR1 SQVTM, CDR2 ANQGSEA. The CDR3 is CSVELAGGEQETQYF. Written as DNA, the CDR3 is TGCAGCGTTGAACTAGCGGGAGGGGAACAAGAGACCCAGTACTTC. Drawing the rest from reference TRBV29-1 and TRBJ2-5, the complete variable domain is SAVISQKPSRDICQRGTSLTIQCQVDSQVTMMFWYRQQPGQSLTLIATANQGSEATYESGFVIDKFPISRPNLTFSTLTVSNMSPEDSSIYLCSVELAGGEQETQYFGPGTRLLVL.

This clonotype has ten or more counts. J is TRBJ2-7 and V is TRBV12-3 or TRBV12-4; tentatively, D is TRBD1 (6 bases). V gave up 5 bases and J gave up 3 bases, with 17 bases separating them. The CDR3 extends over 15 amino acids. CDR3 loop: CASSPSQGRDYEQYF. Written as DNA, the CDR3 is TGTGCCAGCAGTCCATCACAGGGAAGGGACTACGAGCAGTACTTC.

This clonotype was counted a few times. The chain links TRBV7-2 to TRBJ1-1; TRBD1 is a possible D gene (6 bases). CDR1 is SGHTA and CDR2 is FQGNSA in the germline V gene. V was shortened by 6 bases and J by 1 base, with 12 bases between the two germline ends. The CDR3 length is 14 residues. The CDR3 region is CASSTRDTNTEAFF. The CDR3 coding sequence is TGTGCCAGCAGTACTCGGGACACGAACACTGAAGCTTTCTTT.

This clonotype appeared a few times. One base away lies a much larger clone, so this may be a sequencing read error. The chain couples TRBV28 to TRBJ1-5; D possibly corresponds to TRBD1 (5 bases). CDR3 length: 13 amino acids. The germline gives CDR1 MDHEN, CDR2 SYDVKM. The CDR3 nucleotides read TGTGCCTGCAGTGGGGCAGGTAATCAGCCCCAGCATTTT. It codes for CACSGAGNQPQHF.

This clonotype has at least ten counts. This chain links TRBV29-1 with TRBJ2-5; 7 bases align to TRBD2. The CDR3 spans 13 residues. From germline, CDR1 is SQVTM and CDR2 ANQGSEA. V lost 7 bases, J lost 5 bases, and 10 bases stayed unmatched. DNA of the CDR3: TGCAGCGCGGATGCCCGGGGAGGGGAGACCCAGTACTTC. The encoded protein is CSADARGGETQYF. Based on the CDR3 plus reference TRBV29-1 and TRBJ2-5, the full variable domain is SAVISQKPSRDICQRGTSLTIQCQVDSQVTMMFWYRQQPGQSLTLIATANQGSEATYESGFVIDKFPISRPNLTFSTLTVSNMSPEDSSIYLCSADARGGETQYFGPGTRLLVL.

This clonotype was picked up a small number of times. The gene calls are TRBV7-9 and TRBJ2-5, with TRBD1 identical over 12 bases. CDR1 SEHNR and CDR2 FQNEAQ come from the germline V gene (reference sequence). The CDR3 extends over 16 amino acids. V lost 1 base and J lost 3; bases outside the gene matches: 3. DNA of the CDR3: TGTGCCAGCAGCTTAGGGGGGACAGGGGGCAAAGAGACCCAGTACTTC. Translation gives CASSLGGTGGKETQYF.

In its sample, this clonotype was seen many times. The CDR3 is CASSEGNLAGGYEQYF. The CDR3 coding sequence is TGTGCCAGCAGTGAGGGTAATCTAGCGGGTGGCTACGAGCAGTACTTC. This sequence joins TRBV2 and TRBJ2-7; 8 bases line up with TRBD2. The V segment lost 3 bases and the J segment 3 bases; nucleotides outside the gene matches: 10. CDR3 length equals 16 residues. Germline CDR1 is SNHLY and CDR2 is FYNNEI.

This clonotype showed up many times. V gene TRBV12-3 or TRBV12-4 combines with J gene TRBJ2-2, with TRBD2 identical over 7 bases. Trimming at V came to 3 bases and at J to 4 bases, leaving 5 bases not matched to a gene. The CDR3 covers 15 residues. CDR3 residues: CASSFGGGSTGELFF. The CDR3 DNA is TGTGCCAGCAGTTTCGGGGGAGGGAGCACCGGGGAGCTGTTTTTT.

This clonotype has only a few counts. CDR3 DNA: TGTGCCAGCAGCTACCCTGGCCAGGGGGAGACCCAGTACTTC. It encodes CASSYPGQGETQYF. The genes are TRBV12-3 or TRBV12-4 and TRBJ2-5; perhaps TRBD1 as D (6 bases). This CDR3 spans 14 amino acids. V lost 6 bases and J lost 5, with 16 bases in between.

This clonotype was recorded many times. The chain recombines TRBV12-3 or TRBV12-4 with TRBJ2-2; D could derive from TRBD1 or TRBD2 (5 bases each). The CDR3 has 18 amino acids. V gave up 5 bases and J gave up 1 base, with 20 bases separating them. CDR3 nucleotide sequence: TGTGCCAGCAGTGAAAGGGACGAATCGAATGAGAACACCGGGGAGCTGTTTTTT. It yields the protein CASSERDESNENTGELFF.

The table lists this clonotype with many counts. The gene calls are TRBV28 and TRBJ2-5; D uncertain. The CDR3 has 14 amino acids. V lost 10 bases, J lost 2 bases, and 17 bases lay in between. CDR1 is MDHEN and CDR2 is SYDVKM in the germline V gene. The CDR3 loop is CATTAFPGQETQYF. As DNA, the CDR3 is TGTGCCACTACGGCATTCCCGGGTCAAGAGACCCAGTACTTC.

This clonotype has a count of ten or more. In DNA, the CDR3 is TGTGCCAGCAGTTTATGGGGGCCCAAGGCTTGGCAGTACTTC. Residues: CASSLWGPKAWQYF. V gene TRBV28 combines with J gene TRBJ2-7; tentatively, D is TRBD1 (5 bases). CDR1 and CDR2 from the germline V gene are MDHEN and SYDVKM. Trimming removed 0 bases at V and 9 bases at J, with 15 bases between. CDR3 length: 14 amino acids.

The chain recombines TRBV5-1 with TRBJ1-2, with D perhaps matching TRBD1 (6 bases). Germline loops: CDR1 SGHRS, CDR2 YFSETQ. The CDR3 is 13 amino acids. V lost 4 bases and J lost 3, with 10 bases in between. The CDR3 DNA is TGCGCCAGCAGCCCTGACAGGCACTATGGCTACACCTTC. Protein sequence: CASSPDRHYGYTF.

This clonotype was recorded only once. This chain joins TRBV12-3 or TRBV12-4 and TRBJ2-7, with 8 bases lining up with TRBD1. CDR3 size: 15 residues. V gave up 7 bases and J gave up 4 bases; unmatched junction bases: 12. The CDR3 nucleotides read TGTGCCAGCACCCCCGGACAGGGCAGTTGGTACGAGCAGTACTTC. It specifies CASTPGQGSWYEQYF.

The sample holds a few counts of this clonotype. The V gene is TRBV11-1, the J gene TRBJ1-2, with 10 positions matching TRBD1. Per the germline V gene, CDR1 is SGHAT and CDR2 is FQDESV (reference sequence). The CDR3 is 18 residues long. V lost 7 bases to trimming and J lost 2 bases; unmatched junction nucleotides: 16. CDR3 amino acids: CASTVKVKGTGANYGYTF. In DNA form, the CDR3 reads TGTGCCAGCACCGTTAAAGTCAAAGGGACAGGGGCGAACTATGGCTACACCTTC.

At least ten counts were recorded for this clonotype. The V call is TRBV30, the J call TRBJ1-5; D gene ambiguous. Between the trimmed V and J ends, which lost 3 bases and 4 bases, there was a span of 13 bases. The germline gives CDR1 GTSNPN, CDR2 SVGIG (reference sequence). The length of the CDR3 is 14 residues. DNA of the CDR3: TGTGCCTGGAGCGCAGCTTCCTCGAATCAGCCCCAGCATTTT. The encoded protein is CAWSAASSNQPQHF.

Comment on this clonotype: Given a much more abundant clone one base away, this may be a read error. V is TRBV20-1 and J is TRBJ1-1; 7 bases map to TRBD1. Germline values: CDR1 DFQATT, CDR2 SNEGSKA (reference sequence). This CDR3 region has 15 residues. V shed 2 bases and J 0 bases; nucleotides not matched to a gene: 6. CDR3 sequence (DNA): TGCAGTGCTAGACAGACAGGGAACATGAACACTGAAGCTTTCTTT. Protein: CSARQTGNMNTEAFF.

About this clonotype itself: A much larger clone sits a single nucleotide away, making a read error possible. The V call is TRBV4-1, the J call TRBJ1-2; D uncertain. The CDR3 totals 15 residues. Deletions cut 2 bases from V and 4 bases from J, with 14 bases between. Germline V gene sequence: CDR1 MGHRA, CDR2 YSYEKL. DNA for the CDR3: TGCGCCAGCAGCCAACAAACGGCATGGGGCTATGGCTACACCTTC. Protein: CASSQQTAWGYGYTF.

The chain links TRBV12-3 or TRBV12-4 to TRBJ1-2, with a weak D call TRBD1 (6 bases). There are 11 residues in the CDR3. This CDR3 reads CVNRGAYGYTF. The CDR3 DNA is TGTGTCAACCGGGGGGCCTATGGCTACACCTTC.